This TCR beta chain comes out of a study of cytomegalovirus exposure and HLA in healthy donors. Overall study findings and caveats: In vitro work confirmed that a few CMV-associated chains recognize CMV antigens. Previously analyzed data showed that most TCR beta V segments were productive at a frequency of about 87% or about 30%. TCR association rates varied by HLA locus in a later analysis, with DRB1 highest and HLA-C lowest.

The CDR3 is 12 amino acids. The V end was cut by 0 bases, the J end by 8 bases, with 7 bases between. The germline V gene encodes CDR1 LGHNA and CDR2 YNFKEQ. The PCR employed 60 Vbeta primers together with 13 Jbeta primers. Data came from immunoSEQ multiplex PCR; TCRdb stores just in-frame clones and leaves some out. The sample consists of around 99,000 clones, roughly 70% of them appearing once. In regard to this clone: Its antigen is unidentified.

The chain combines TRBV4-2 with TRBJ1-2; D remains ambiguous. The receptor comes from a woman aged 40 to 50 in good health and CMV-seropositive. Source material: PBMCs. The CDR3 reads CASSQDISGYTF. For the CDR3, the DNA is TGTGCCAGCAGCCAAGATATATCGGGCTACACCTTC.